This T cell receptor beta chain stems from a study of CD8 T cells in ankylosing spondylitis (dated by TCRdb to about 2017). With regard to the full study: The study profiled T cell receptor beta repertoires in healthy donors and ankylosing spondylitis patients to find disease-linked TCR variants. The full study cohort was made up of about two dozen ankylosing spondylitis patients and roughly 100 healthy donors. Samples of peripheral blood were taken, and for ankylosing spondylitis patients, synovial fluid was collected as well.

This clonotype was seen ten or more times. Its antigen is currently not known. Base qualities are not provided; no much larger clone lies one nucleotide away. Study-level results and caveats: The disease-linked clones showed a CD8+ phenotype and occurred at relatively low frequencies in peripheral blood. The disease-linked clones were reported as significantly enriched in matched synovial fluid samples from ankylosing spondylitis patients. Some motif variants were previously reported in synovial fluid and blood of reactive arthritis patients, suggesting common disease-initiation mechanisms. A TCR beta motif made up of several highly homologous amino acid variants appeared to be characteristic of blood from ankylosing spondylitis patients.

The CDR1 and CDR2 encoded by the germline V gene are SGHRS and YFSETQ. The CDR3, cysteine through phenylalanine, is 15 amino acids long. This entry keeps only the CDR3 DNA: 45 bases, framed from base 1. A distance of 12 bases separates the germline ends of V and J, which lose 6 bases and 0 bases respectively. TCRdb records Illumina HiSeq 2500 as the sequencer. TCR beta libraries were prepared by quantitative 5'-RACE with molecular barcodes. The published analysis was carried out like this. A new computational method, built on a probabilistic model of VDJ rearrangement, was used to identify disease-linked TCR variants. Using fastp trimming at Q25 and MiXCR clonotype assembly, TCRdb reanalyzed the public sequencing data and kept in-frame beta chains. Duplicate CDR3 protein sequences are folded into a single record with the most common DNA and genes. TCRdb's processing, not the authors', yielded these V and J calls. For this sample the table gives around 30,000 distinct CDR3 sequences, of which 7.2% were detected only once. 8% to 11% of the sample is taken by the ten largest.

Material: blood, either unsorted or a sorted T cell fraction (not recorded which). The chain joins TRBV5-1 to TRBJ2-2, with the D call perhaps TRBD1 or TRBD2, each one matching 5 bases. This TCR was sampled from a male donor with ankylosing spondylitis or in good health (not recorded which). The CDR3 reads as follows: CASISGTANTGELFF. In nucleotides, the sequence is TGCGCCAGCATCTCCGGGACGGCGAACACCGGGGAGCTGTTTTTT.